This T cell receptor beta chain derives from a study of blood T cell repertoires in COVID-19. In germline, CDR1 is SNHLY, CDR2 FYNNEI. Trimming took 7 bases from V and 10 from J; bases not matched to a gene: 12. This CDR3 is built from 14 residues. The method was immunoSEQ multiplex PCR; TCRdb's version includes in-frame clones alone and lacks a portion of them. Seen here are under 300,000 clones, about four fifths observed once, and the top ten hold around 9.9%. The V gene is TRBV2, the J gene TRBJ1-1; 10 bases map to TRBD1. The sequenced material came from peripheral blood. This receptor was identified in a woman over 75 with acute or convalescent COVID-19. DNA of the CDR3: TGTGCCAGCAACCCCGACAGGGGGCTTTTTGGAGCTTTCTTT. Translated, it gives CASNPDRGLFGAFF.